The 16 T cell receptor beta chains in this list originate from one sample, sequenced in a study of T cells after yellow fever vaccination. TCRdb ran MiXCR on the 5' RACE reads and lists one entry per CDR3 protein. The repertoire has hundreds of thousands of distinct CDR3 sequences, approximately 15% of them found once; the top ten carry about 14%. Specimen: PBMCs, collected on the day of the yellow fever booster vaccination. These receptors all come from a man aged 25-45 years who received the YFV17D yellow fever vaccine.

The sample holds many counts of this clonotype. This chain connects TRBV23-1 to TRBJ2-5; 7 bases map to TRBD1. TRBV23-1 is labeled an ORF, and its function is uncertain. Trimming at V came to 0 bases and at J to 9 bases, leaving 7 bases not matched to a gene. This CDR3 has 14 amino acids. The CDR3 loop reads CASSQSRDSVPQYF. In DNA, the CDR3 is TGCGCCAGCAGTCAATCGAGGGACAGCGTGCCCCAGTACTTC.

This clonotype was counted at least ten times. In DNA, the CDR3 is TGTGCCAGCAGTTACGGCGGGCGCTACGAGCAGTACTTC. Amino acid sequence: CASSYGGRYEQYF. The V call is TRBV6-6, the J call TRBJ2-7, with D perhaps matching TRBD2 (5 bases). CDR3 length equals 13 residues. Looked up from germline, CDR1 is MNHNY and CDR2 is SVGAGI (reference sequence). V lost 2 bases, J lost 3 bases, and 8 bases lay in between.

This chain uses TRBV12-3 or TRBV12-4 with TRBJ2-7, with unresolved D. V lost 7 bases to trimming and J lost 0 bases, with 7 bases between them. The CDR3 is made up of 12 amino acids. CDR3 region: CASMTGSYEQYF. In nucleotides, the CDR3 is TGTGCCAGCATGACGGGCTCCTACGAGCAGTACTTC.

This clonotype was seen a handful of times. The V and J genes are TRBV3-1 and TRBJ2-7; D remains unclear. The CDR3 is 13 amino acids. Per the germline V gene, CDR1 is LGHDT and CDR2 is YNNKEL (reference sequence). Trimming pared 3 bases from V and 1 base from J, leaving 7 bases between. CDR3 nucleotide sequence: TGTGCCAGCAGCCACTCACAGTCCTACGAGCAGTACTTC. Translation gives CASSHSQSYEQYF.

V usage is TRBV27 and J usage is TRBJ1-5; no clear D. This CDR3 is 16 amino acids long. V was clipped by 0 bases and J by 9 bases, with 18 bases between them. Germline V gene lookup returns CDR1 MNHEY and CDR2 SMNVEV (reference sequence). The CDR3 nucleotides are TGTGCCAGCAGTTTATCCCGCCCGAGCGGGCCAGGGCCCCAGCATTTT. It translates to CASSLSRPSGPGPQHF.

V is TRBV14 and J is TRBJ1-2; 7 bases fit TRBD1. After removal of 6 bases from V and 8 bases from J, the junction contained 18 bases not matched to a gene. Germline CDR1 is SGHDN and CDR2 is FVKESK. This CDR3 has 16 residues. The CDR3 coding sequence is TGTGCCAGCAGACCTGTAGGGATTGGGACAGCTGACGGCTACACCTTC. Translating it yields CASRPVGIGTADGYTF.

Only a few counts were recorded for this clonotype. This chain uses TRBV14 with TRBJ2-2; perhaps TRBD2 as D (5 bases). Germline CDR1 is SGHDN and CDR2 is FVKESK. V lost 4 bases and J lost 5, with 14 bases in between. The CDR3 loop spans 15 amino acids. The CDR3 spells CASSRRSGGTGELFF. Written as DNA, the CDR3 is TGTGCCAGCAGCCGGAGGTCAGGAGGAACCGGGGAGCTGTTTTTT.

V usage is TRBV6-1 and J usage is TRBJ2-3; D is undetermined. V was shortened by 7 bases and J by 1 base, with 15 bases between the two germline ends. The CDR3 loop spans 15 amino acids. CDR1 is MNHNS and CDR2 is SASEGT in the germline V gene. The CDR3 bases are TGTGCCAGCATTCCCAACTCAGTTCGCACAGATACGCAGTATTTT. It specifies CASIPNSVRTDTQYF.

V gene TRBV7-8 combines with J gene TRBJ2-3; D is ambiguous. The CDR3 runs to 12 residues. In germline, CDR1 is SGHVS, CDR2 FQNEAQ. With 3 bases removed from V and 10 bases from J, the gap between germline ends came to 11 bases. This CDR3 is CASSFGPEAQYF. CDR3 sequence (DNA): TGTGCCAGCAGCTTCGGACCTGAAGCGCAGTATTTT.

This clonotype was seen ten or more times. This rearrangement joins TRBV29-1 to TRBJ2-2; the D is unclear. Trimming pared 3 bases from V and 1 base from J, leaving 6 bases between. The CDR3 covers 13 residues. Germline assignment: CDR1 SQVTM and CDR2 ANQGSEA. CDR3 DNA: TGCAGCGTTGAGGTCTGGAACACCGGGGAGCTGTTTTTT. As protein: CSVEVWNTGELFF.

The chain uses TRBV18 and TRBJ2-2; 9 nucleotides match TRBD2. J was trimmed by 4 bases and V by 9 bases; bases with no gene match: 12. Germline V lookup: CDR1 KGHSH, CDR2 LQKENI. CDR3 length: 16 residues. Written as DNA, the CDR3 is TGTGCCAGTCAAATCGGCGGTAGCGGGAGCACCGGGGAGCTGTTTTTT. It translates to CASQIGGSGSTGELFF.

The J gene is TRBJ1-4, the V gene TRBV20-1; D might be TRBD1 (5 bases). Trimming removed 0 bases from V and 8 bases from J, with 16 bases in between. From germline, CDR1 is DFQATT and CDR2 SNEGSKA (reference sequence). The CDR3 loop spans 15 amino acids. This CDR3 is CSARDLPGRNEKLFF. The CDR3 DNA reads TGCAGTGCTAGAGATCTCCCAGGGAGAAACGAAAAACTGTTTTTT.

In its sample, this clonotype was seen a few times. The rearrangement joins TRBV5-1 to TRBJ2-7; D is tentatively TRBD1 or TRBD2 (5 bases each). The CDR3 sequence is 13 residues long. Germline CDR1 and CDR2: SGHRS and YFSETQ. Trimming removed 3 bases at V and 7 bases at J, with 14 bases between. The CDR3 sequence is CASSSDGGGEQYF. The CDR3 DNA reads TGCGCCAGCAGCTCTGATGGGGGTGGGGAGCAGTACTTC. The full variable domain, in which reference TRBV5-1 and TRBJ2-7 provide the parts outside the CDR3, is KAGVTQTPRYLIKTRGQQVTLSCSPISGHRSVSWYQQTPGQGLQFLFEYFSETQRNKGNFPGRFSGRQFSNSRSEMNVSTLELGDSALYLCASSSDGGGEQYFGPGTRLTVT.

In this sample, this clonotype turned up a few times. This rearrangement joins TRBV4-2 to TRBJ1-1; 7 bases map to TRBD1. The V gene's germline CDR1 is LGHNA and CDR2 YNFKEQ. The V and J ends lost 0 bases and 8 bases, in that order; junction bases with no gene match: 6. CDR3 size: 14 residues. CDR3 loop: CASSQDPQDREAFF. The CDR3 DNA reads as TGTGCCAGCAGCCAAGATCCCCAGGACAGGGAAGCTTTCTTT.

This clonotype has ten or more counts. V and J are TRBV18 and TRBJ2-3; D unclear. Germline V gene sequence: CDR1 KGHSH, CDR2 LQKENI. Trimming took 8 bases from V and 2 from J, leaving 8 bases between them. CDR3 length: 12 residues. Here the CDR3 DNA reads TGTGCCAGCAGCCCCCCCACAGATACGCAGTATTTT. Encoded protein: CASSPPTDTQYF.

The chain is built from TRBV9 and TRBJ2-5; 8 positions agree with TRBD2. V was clipped by 3 bases and J by 5 bases; unmatched bases: 6. Looked up from germline, CDR1 is SGDLS and CDR2 is YYNGEE. This CDR3 region has 14 residues. The CDR3 sequence is CASSASGSVETQYF. The CDR3 nucleotides read TGTGCCAGCAGCGCCAGCGGGAGCGTCGAGACCCAGTACTTC.